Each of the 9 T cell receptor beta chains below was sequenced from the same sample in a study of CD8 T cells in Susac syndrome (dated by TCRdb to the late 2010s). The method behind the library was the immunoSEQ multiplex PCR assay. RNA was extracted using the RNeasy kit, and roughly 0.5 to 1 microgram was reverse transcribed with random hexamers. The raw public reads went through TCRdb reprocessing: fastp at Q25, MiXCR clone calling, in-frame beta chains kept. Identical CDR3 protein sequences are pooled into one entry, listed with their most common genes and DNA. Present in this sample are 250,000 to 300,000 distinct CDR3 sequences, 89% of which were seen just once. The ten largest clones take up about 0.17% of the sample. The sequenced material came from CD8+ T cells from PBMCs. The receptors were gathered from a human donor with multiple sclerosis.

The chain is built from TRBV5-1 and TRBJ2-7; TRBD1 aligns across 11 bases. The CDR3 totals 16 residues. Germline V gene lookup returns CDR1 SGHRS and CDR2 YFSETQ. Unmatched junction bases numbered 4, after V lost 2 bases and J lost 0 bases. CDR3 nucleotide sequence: TGCGCCAGCAGCTTCGGACAGGGGGCGGCCTCCTACGAGCAGTACTTC. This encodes CASSFGQGAASYEQYF.

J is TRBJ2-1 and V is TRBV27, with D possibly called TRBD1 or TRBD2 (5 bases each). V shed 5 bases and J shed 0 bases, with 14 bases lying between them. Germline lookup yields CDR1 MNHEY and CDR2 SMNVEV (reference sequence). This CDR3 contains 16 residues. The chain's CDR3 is CASSPWGTSSYNEQFF. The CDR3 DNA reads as TGTGCCAGCAGTCCGTGGGGGACGAGCTCCTACAATGAGCAGTTCTTC.

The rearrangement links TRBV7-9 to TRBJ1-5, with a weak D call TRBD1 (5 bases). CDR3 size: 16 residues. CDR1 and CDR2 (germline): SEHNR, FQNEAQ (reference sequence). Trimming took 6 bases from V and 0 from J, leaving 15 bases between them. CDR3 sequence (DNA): TGTGCCAGCAGTCCTTCGGGGCCTGGTAGCAATCAGCCCCAGCATTTT. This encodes CASSPSGPGSNQPQHF.

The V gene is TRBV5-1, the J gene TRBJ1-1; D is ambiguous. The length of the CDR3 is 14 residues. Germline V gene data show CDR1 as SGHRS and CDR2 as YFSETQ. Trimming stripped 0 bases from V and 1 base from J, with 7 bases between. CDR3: CASSLERQNTEAFF. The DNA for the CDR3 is TGCGCCAGCAGCTTGGAACGGCAGAACACTGAAGCTTTCTTT.

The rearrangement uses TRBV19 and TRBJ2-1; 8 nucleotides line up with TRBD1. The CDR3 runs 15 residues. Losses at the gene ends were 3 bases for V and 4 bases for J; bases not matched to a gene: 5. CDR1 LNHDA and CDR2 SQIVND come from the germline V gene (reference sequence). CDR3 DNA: TGTGCCAGTAGTATCGGTGACAGGGGTTACAATGAGCAGTTCTTC. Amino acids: CASSIGDRGYNEQFF.

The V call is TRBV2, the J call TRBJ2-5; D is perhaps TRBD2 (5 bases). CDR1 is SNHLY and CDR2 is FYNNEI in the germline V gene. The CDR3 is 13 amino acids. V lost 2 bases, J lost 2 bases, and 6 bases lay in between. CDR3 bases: TGTGCCAGCAGTGAAAGGACTCAAGAGACCCAGTACTTC. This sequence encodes CASSERTQETQYF.

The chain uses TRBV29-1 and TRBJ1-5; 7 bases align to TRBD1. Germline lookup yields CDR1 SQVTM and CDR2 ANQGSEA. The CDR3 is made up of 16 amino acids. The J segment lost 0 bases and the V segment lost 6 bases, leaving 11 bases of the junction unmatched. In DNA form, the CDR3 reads TGCAGCGTCGGACAGGCCCCCGGGGGTAGCAATCAGCCCCAGCATTTT. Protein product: CSVGQAPGGSNQPQHF.

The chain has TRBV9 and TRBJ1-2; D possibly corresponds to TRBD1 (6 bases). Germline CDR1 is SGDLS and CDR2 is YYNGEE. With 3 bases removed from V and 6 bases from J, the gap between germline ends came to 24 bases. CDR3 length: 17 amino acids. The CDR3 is CASSAGARNQAEDGYTF. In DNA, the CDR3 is TGTGCCAGCAGCGCGGGGGCCAGGAACCAAGCGGAGGATGGCTACACCTTC. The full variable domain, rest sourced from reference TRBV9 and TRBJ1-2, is DSGVTQTPKHLITATGQRVTLRCSPRSGDLSVYWYQQSLDQGLQFLIQYYNGEERAKGNILERFSAQQFPDLHSELNLSSLELGDSALYFCASSAGARNQAEDGYTFGSGTRLTVV.

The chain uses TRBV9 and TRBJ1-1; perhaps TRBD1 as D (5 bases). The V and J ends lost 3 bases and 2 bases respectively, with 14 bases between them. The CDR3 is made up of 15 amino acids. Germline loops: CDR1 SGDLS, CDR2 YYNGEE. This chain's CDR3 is CASSAMTASNTEAFF. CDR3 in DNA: TGTGCCAGCAGCGCAATGACAGCTAGCAACACTGAAGCTTTCTTT. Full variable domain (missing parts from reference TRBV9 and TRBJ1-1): DSGVTQTPKHLITATGQRVTLRCSPRSGDLSVYWYQQSLDQGLQFLIQYYNGEERAKGNILERFSAQQFPDLHSELNLSSLELGDSALYFCASSAMTASNTEAFFGQGTRLTVV.